Presented here are 31 T cell receptor beta chains from one specimen sequenced in a study of T cells in Graves' hyperthyroidism and ophthalmopathy. From RNA transcripts, TCR beta CDR3 regions were amplified. A first-round RT-PCR of the TCR CDR3 used the HTBI primer set. TCRdb re-derived calls from the multiplex PCR reads in MiXCR, one entry per CDR3 protein. Seen here are almost 600,000 distinct CDR3 sequences, approximately 14% observed once, and the top ten hold about 5.8%. Sequenced input: blood. These receptors were collected from a woman in her 30s with Graves' hyperthyroidism that later progressed to Graves' ophthalmopathy.

This clonotype was found many times. The chain is built from TRBV6-2 or TRBV6-3 and TRBJ1-2; no firm D call. CDR1 MNHEY and CDR2 SVGEGT come from the germline V gene. Trimming shortened V by 7 bases and J by 8 bases, and 20 bases separated the two germline ends. CDR3 size: 14 residues. The CDR3 nucleotides read TGTGCCAGCACCGCTGAATTTCACCTTCAGGGCTACACCTTC. This encodes CASTAEFHLQGYTF.

Many counts were recorded for this clonotype. The chain links TRBV12-3 or TRBV12-4 to TRBJ1-1; unclear D gene. V was pared by 4 bases and J by 10 bases, with 10 bases between. CDR3 length: 11 residues. Here the CDR3 DNA reads TGTGCCAGCAGTTCTCTAGGGCGAGCTTTCTTT. This gives the protein CASSSLGRAFF.

This clonotype was counted only a few times. This rearrangement joins TRBV7-9 to TRBJ2-3, with 11 bases fitting TRBD2. Losses at the gene ends were 0 bases for V and 3 bases for J; bases not matched to a gene: 5. CDR3 length equals 17 residues. Germline V lookup: CDR1 SEHNR, CDR2 FQNEAQ (reference sequence). The CDR3 DNA sequence: TGTGCCAGCAGCTTAGCCGCTGTAGCGGGAGGGACAGATACGCAGTATTTT. Protein product: CASSLAAVAGGTDTQYF.

This clonotype has a count of ten or more. The chain's CDR3 is CSVGGLVLMTEAFF. The DNA of the CDR3 is TGCAGCGTTGGGGGACTTGTTTTAATGACTGAAGCTTTCTTT. This chain connects TRBV29-1 to TRBJ1-1; weak D call: TRBD1 (5 bases). The CDR3 spans 14 residues. V was trimmed by 4 bases and J by 5 bases, leaving 17 bases between them. The germline gives CDR1 SQVTM, CDR2 ANQGSEA.

This clonotype has just a few counts. The chain couples TRBV7-8 to TRBJ1-1; possible D gene TRBD1, 6 bases. The CDR3 extends over 14 amino acids. V lost 5 bases to trimming and J lost 1 base, with 11 bases between them. Per germline, CDR1 SGHVS and CDR2 FQNEAQ. The CDR3 sequence is CASSVGGQNTEAFF. CDR3 sequence (DNA): TGTGCCAGCAGCGTCGGGGGCCAGAACACTGAAGCTTTCTTT.

This clonotype was counted many times. This chain uses TRBV11-3 with TRBJ2-7, with TRBD2 identical over 11 bases. Germline CDR1 SGHNT, CDR2 YENEEA. CDR3 length: 16 residues. V shed 5 bases, J shed 5 bases, and the junction held 11 bases outside the gene matches. CDR3 in amino acids: CASSLKGLAGGNEQYF. In nucleotides, the CDR3 is TGTGCCAGCAGCCTAAAGGGGCTAGCGGGAGGAAACGAGCAGTACTTC.

This clonotype was seen only a few times. The chain has TRBV29-1 and TRBJ2-1; 9 nucleotides align to TRBD1. V trimming: 8 bases; J trimming: 6 bases; junction bases outside the gene matches: 8. The CDR3 is made up of 13 amino acids. Germline CDR1 reads SQVTM; CDR2 reads ANQGSEA. CDR3 in amino acids: CSTELGQGNEQFF. For the CDR3, the DNA is TGCAGCACCGAACTGGGACAGGGCAATGAGCAGTTCTTC.

This clonotype has a handful of counts. The chain couples TRBV19 to TRBJ1-2, with D maybe TRBD1 (6 bases). V lost 9 bases and J lost 0, with 11 bases in between. Germline assignment: CDR1 LNHDA and CDR2 SQIVND (reference sequence). The CDR3 contains 13 residues. The CDR3 here is CASLGGPNYGYTF. DNA for the CDR3: TGTGCCAGCCTGGGGGGGCCTAACTATGGCTACACCTTC.

This clonotype came up a few times. The V gene is TRBV3-1, the J gene TRBJ2-5; D may be TRBD2 (6 bases). Germline assignment: CDR1 LGHDT and CDR2 YNNKEL (reference sequence). Trimming cost V 1 base and J 2 bases, with 14 bases left between them. The CDR3 is 16 residues long. The CDR3 sequence is CASSQGAGTLQETQYF. CDR3 bases: TGTGCCAGCAGCCAAGGGGCGGGAACTCTTCAAGAGACCCAGTACTTC.

This clonotype was recorded at least ten times. The chain links TRBV7-3 to TRBJ2-5; D possibly corresponds to TRBD2 (5 bases). Looked up from germline, CDR1 is SGHTA and CDR2 is FQGTGA. V lost 3 bases to trimming and J lost 5 bases, with 10 bases between them. This CDR3 comprises 13 residues. The CDR3 is CASSLDFRETQYF. In nucleotides, the CDR3 is TGTGCCAGCAGCTTGGACTTTCGGGAGACCCAGTACTTC.

This clonotype has just a few counts. This chain links TRBV9 with TRBJ2-5; possibly TRBD1 or TRBD2 for D (6 bases each). This CDR3 has 15 amino acids. Germline lookup yields CDR1 SGDLS and CDR2 YYNGEE. The ends were cut back, 0 bases at V and 3 bases at J, with 12 bases in the middle. The CDR3 reads CASSVERGTKETQYF. Written as DNA, the CDR3 is TGTGCCAGCAGCGTAGAACGGGGGACAAAAGAGACCCAGTACTTC.

This clonotype has just a few counts. A read error is the likely source, as a far larger clone sits one nucleotide away. The rearrangement joins TRBV13 to TRBJ2-5; D uncertain. This CDR3 region has 11 residues. The germline CDR1 and CDR2 sequences are PRHDT and FYEKMQ (reference sequence). The CDR3 here is CASSLEEAQYF. For the CDR3, the DNA is TGTGCCAGCAGCTTAGAAGAGGCCCAGTACTTC.

This clonotype was detected many times. The chain is built from TRBV6-6 and TRBJ1-4; tentative D call: TRBD1 (6 bases). Germline values: CDR1 MNHNY, CDR2 SVGAGI (reference sequence). CDR3 size: 14 residues. Trimming removed 2 bases from V and 7 bases from J, with 11 bases in between. The DNA of the CDR3 is TGTGCCAGCAGTTACACCCGAGGGGGTGAAAAACTGTTTTTT. This sequence encodes CASSYTRGGEKLFF.

This clonotype turned up a few times. The junction departs from the called germline gene at one end, perhaps through a read error. This sequence joins TRBV7-3 and TRBJ2-1; tentative D call: TRBD2 (6 bases). Per germline, CDR1 SGHTA and CDR2 FQGTGA. This CDR3 comprises 18 residues. The CDR3 DNA follows: TGTGCCAGCGGCTTAAACCCTGGGACTGGAAGCTCCTACAATGAGCAGTTCTTC. It yields the protein CASGLNPGTGSSYNEQFF. Based on the CDR3 plus reference TRBV7-3 and TRBJ2-1, the full variable domain is GAGVSQTPSNKVTEKGKYVELRCDPISGHTALYWYRQSLGQGPEFLIYFQGTGAADDSGLPNDRFFAVRPEGSVSTLKIQRTERGDSAVYLCASGLNPGTGSSYNEQFFGPGTRLTVL.

This clonotype was counted a few times. V usage is TRBV24-1 and J usage is TRBJ2-7, with D perhaps TRBD2 (9 bases). CDR1 KGHDR and CDR2 SFDVKD come from the germline V gene. The CDR3 contains 18 residues. Between the trimmed V and J ends, which lost 9 bases and 4 bases, there was a span of 30 bases. CDR3 loop: CATHEGRGRLAGGYEQYF. Written as DNA, the CDR3 is TGTGCCACCCACGAGGGCAGGGGGCGCCTCGCGGGAGGGTACGAGCAGTACTTC.

The V and J genes are TRBV2 and TRBJ2-7; 7 bases map to TRBD1. The V gene end was trimmed by 5 bases and the J gene end by 1 base; junction bases not matched to a gene: 5. Germline lookup yields CDR1 SNHLY and CDR2 FYNNEI. CDR3 length: 14 residues. The CDR3 sequence is CASSSPRGSYEQYF. CDR3 coding DNA: TGTGCCAGCAGTTCACCCAGGGGGTCCTACGAGCAGTACTTC.

The chain carries TRBV27 and TRBJ1-2, with 8 positions matching TRBD1. Losses at the gene ends were 4 bases for V and 8 bases for J; bases not matched to a gene: 9. Germline-derived CDR1 and CDR2 are MNHEY and SMNVEV (reference sequence). This CDR3 region has 14 residues. The CDR3 loop reads CASSSDREDRGYTF. The CDR3 DNA follows: TGTGCCAGCAGTTCGGACAGGGAAGATAGAGGCTACACCTTC.

The CDR3 spells CASSSRDSFYEQYF. The CDR3 nucleotides are TGTGCCAGTAGTTCCCGGGACTCCTTCTACGAGCAGTACTTC. This chain uses TRBV19 with TRBJ2-7; the D gene is possibly TRBD2 (6 bases). Trimming pared 5 bases from V and 3 bases from J, leaving 14 bases between. Looked up from germline, CDR1 is LNHDA and CDR2 is SQIVND (reference sequence). The CDR3 covers 14 residues.

Regarding this clonotype: A much larger clone lies one base from this, so it may be a read error. The chain joins TRBV19 to TRBJ2-2; possibly TRBD2 for D (5 bases). Trimming cost V 7 bases and J 6 bases, with 21 bases left between them. Germline lookup yields CDR1 LNHDA and CDR2 SQIVND (reference sequence). This CDR3 has 16 residues. The CDR3 loop reads CASNRLVGAMAGELFF. The CDR3 region has the DNA TGTGCCAGTAACCGGCTAGTGGGAGCGATGGCCGGGGAGCTGTTTTTT. Full variable domain (remainder filled in from reference TRBV19 and TRBJ2-2): DGGITQSPKYLFRKEGQNVTLSCEQNLNHDAMYWYRQDPGQGLRLIYYSQIVNDFQKGDIAEGYSVSREKKESFPLTVTSAQKNPTAFYLCASNRLVGAMAGELFFGEGSRLTVL.

Ten or more counts support this clonotype. In DNA, the CDR3 is TGTGCCAGCAGCTCGACAGGGGTTGAGCAGTACTTC. It encodes CASSSTGVEQYF. This chain joins TRBV7-3 and TRBJ2-7; 8 bases match TRBD1. Germline CDR1 SGHTA, CDR2 FQGTGA. V shed 4 bases, J shed 7 bases, and the junction held 3 bases outside the gene matches. This CDR3 has 12 amino acids. The entire variable domain, with the rest obtained from reference TRBV7-3 and TRBJ2-7, is as follows: GAGVSQTPSNKVTEKGKYVELRCDPISGHTALYWYRQSLGQGPEFLIYFQGTGAADDSGLPNDRFFAVRPEGSVSTLKIQRTERGDSAVYLCASSSTGVEQYFGPGTRLTVT.

This clonotype was counted between two and nine times. V usage is TRBV20-1 and J usage is TRBJ2-5; TRBD2 agrees at 8 bases. Germline V CDR1 and CDR2: DFQATT, SNEGSKA (reference sequence). This CDR3 spans 12 amino acids. The CDR3 DNA reads TGCAGCGGGAGGGGGGCGGAAGAGACCCAGTACTTC. Translation: CSGRGAEETQYF.

Comment on this clonotype: This may arise from a read error, as a much more abundant clone is one base away. The genes are TRBV6-1 and TRBJ2-2; 16 bases are a match to TRBD2. Looked up from germline, CDR1 is MNHNS and CDR2 is SASEGT. This CDR3 contains 22 residues. Losses at the gene ends were 7 bases for V and 0 bases for J; bases not matched to a gene: 17. The CDR3 here is CASNPRQPGLAGGQANTGELFF. The CDR3 DNA sequence: TGTGCCAGCAACCCCCGGCAACCGGGACTAGCGGGAGGGCAGGCGAACACCGGGGAGCTGTTTTTT.

This clonotype has at least ten counts. The CDR3 spells CASSPGTGGNTIYF. The CDR3 DNA is TGTGCCAGCAGTCCCGGGACAGGGGGAAACACCATATATTTT. This chain uses TRBV12-3 or TRBV12-4 with TRBJ1-3, with 9 bases aligning to TRBD1. The ends lost 5 bases at V and 4 bases at J; junction bases unmatched: 3. The CDR3 is 14 residues long.

The genes are TRBV7-9 and TRBJ2-7; either TRBD1 or TRBD2 may supply D (5 bases each). CDR3 length: 13 residues. Germline CDR1 and CDR2: SEHNR and FQNEAQ (reference sequence). Trimming took 0 bases from V and 6 from J, leaving 9 bases between them. The CDR3 DNA follows: TGTGCCAGCAGCTTAGCCGGGGCGGGCGAGCAGTACTTC. It translates to CASSLAGAGEQYF. Full variable domain (rest looked up from reference TRBV7-9 and TRBJ2-7): DTGVSQNPRHKITKRGQNVTFRCDPISEHNRLYWYRQTLGQGPEFLTYFQNEAQLEKSRLLSDRFSAERPKGSFSTLEIQRTEQGDSAMYLCASSLAGAGEQYFGPGTRLTVT.

Ten or more counts support this clonotype. The chain employs TRBV2 and TRBJ1-3, with D perhaps matching TRBD1 (5 bases). The CDR3 consists of 15 residues. Germline V lookup: CDR1 SNHLY, CDR2 FYNNEI. Deletions cut 7 bases from V and 0 bases from J, with 13 bases between. The CDR3 coding sequence is TGTGCCAGCATCGCACAGGTTGCCTCTGGAAACACCATATATTTT. Amino acid sequence: CASIAQVASGNTIYF.

This clonotype was counted ten times or more. The chain is built from TRBV11-3 and TRBJ2-1; D perhaps matches TRBD2 (5 bases). This CDR3 region has 16 residues. CDR1 and CDR2 (germline): SGHNT, YENEEA. V lost 4 bases and J lost 0, with 13 bases in between. The CDR3 protein is CASSSRAFGSYNEQFF. The CDR3 bases are TGTGCCAGCAGCTCGAGGGCTTTCGGCTCCTACAATGAGCAGTTCTTC.

This clonotype was recorded many times. The rearrangement links TRBV12-5 to TRBJ2-3; the match to TRBD2 covers 9 bases. The CDR3 loop spans 16 amino acids. CDR1 and CDR2 (germline): LGHNT, FRNRAP. Trimming at V came to 2 bases and at J to 3 bases, leaving 6 bases not matched to a gene. CDR3 loop: CASGLMGSGRTDTQYF. DNA of the CDR3: TGTGCTAGTGGTTTGATGGGTAGCGGGAGAACAGATACGCAGTATTTT.

Concerning this clonotype: Being one base from a much bigger clone, this may be a read error. V is TRBV6-1 and J is TRBJ1-1; D is ambiguous. The CDR3 extends over 12 amino acids. CDR1 and CDR2 from the germline V gene are MNHNS and SASEGT. The DNA for the CDR3 is TGTGCCATCAGTGATACGGACACTGAAGCTTTCTTT. Amino acids: CAISDTDTEAFF.

This clonotype was recorded many times. The rearrangement joins TRBV12-3 or TRBV12-4 to TRBJ1-5, with 10 positions matching TRBD1. Trimming took 5 bases from V and 6 from J; bases not matched to a gene: 4. CDR3 length equals 14 residues. CDR3 sequence: CASSATGGTQPQHF. The CDR3 DNA sequence: TGTGCCAGCAGTGCGACAGGGGGCACTCAGCCCCAGCATTTT.

The table lists this clonotype with many counts. The V and J genes are TRBV6-1 and TRBJ2-7, with a tentative D call TRBD1 (5 bases). Per germline, CDR1 MNHNS and CDR2 SASEGT. The CDR3 length is 15 residues. V lost 6 bases and J lost 1, with 16 bases in between. The CDR3 DNA reads TGTGCCAGCAGCCCCCCAAAGGGGCCTTCCTACGAGCAGTACTTC. It specifies CASSPPKGPSYEQYF.

This clonotype showed up just a few times. The V gene is TRBV15, the J gene TRBJ1-1, with TRBD1 matching 7 bases. V gave up 0 bases and J gave up 4 bases; unmatched junction bases: 5. The CDR3 consists of 15 residues. Germline assignment: CDR1 LNHNV and CDR2 YYDKDF (reference sequence). As DNA, the CDR3 is TGTGCCACCAGCAGAGATAGACAGGGAAGCACTGAAGCTTTCTTT. It codes for CATSRDRQGSTEAFF.